Below, 9 T cell receptor beta chains from the same sample are listed, as sequenced in a study of breast tumors, draining lymph nodes, adjacent tissues listed by TCRdb under 2016. The protocol used for the library was multiplex PCR. Sequencing instrument: Illumina HiSeq 2000. In-frame beta chains were kept once TCRdb had trimmed the public reads at Q25 with fastp and called clones with MiXCR. For every CDR3 protein sequence, its rows merge into one entry that carries the most common genes and DNA. For this sample the table gives some 130,000 distinct CDR3 sequences, of which 20% were detected only once. Jointly, the top ten make up less than 4.5% of the sample. The lymph node samples were taken from the axillary draining lymph nodes of breast cancer patients. What was sequenced was axillary lymph node tissue. The receptors were sampled from a female donor with breast cancer. Some clones in this sample may be carry-over from other donors' samples.

This clonotype was picked up a small number of times. As the CDR3 is not closed by the conserved phenylalanine or tryptophan, this likely results from a read error. The gene calls are TRBV27 and TRBJ2-5; no definite D call. The CDR3 sequence is 11 residues long. Deletions cut 2 bases from V and 4 bases from J, with 2 bases between. Germline CDR1 reads MNHEY; CDR2 reads SMNVEV (reference sequence). For the CDR3, the DNA is TGTGCCAGCAGTTTAGGAGAGACCCAGTACCTC. Translated: CASSLGETQYL.

This clonotype has ten or more counts. The chain links TRBV6-7 to TRBJ1-4, with D unclear. TRBV6-7 is marked as an open reading frame, function uncertain. The CDR3 loop spans 15 amino acids. Trimming stripped 0 bases from V and 6 bases from J, with 11 bases between. The CDR3 spells CASSYSAGYHEKLFF. CDR3 DNA sequence: TGTGCCAGCAGTTACTCGGCCGGTTATCATGAAAAACTGTTTTTT.

This clonotype occurred many times. The germline gene is not matched at one end of the junction; a read error may be the cause. The chain links TRBV2 to TRBJ1-3; a weak D match, TRBD1 (6 bases). The CDR3 has 15 residues. Germline CDR1 reads SNHLY; CDR2 reads FYNNEI. The CDR3 DNA follows: TGTGCCAGCAGCGAAGACAGGAGCTCTGGAAACACCATATATTTT. It specifies CASSEDRSSGNTIYF.

V is TRBV6-6 and J is TRBJ2-6; no clear D gene. CDR1 and CDR2 from the germline V gene are MNHNY and SVGAGI (reference sequence). CDR3 length: 13 amino acids. V dropped 2 bases and J dropped 4 bases, with 3 bases sitting between them. The CDR3 loop is CASSYIGANVLTF. CDR3 DNA: TGTGCCAGCAGTTACATCGGGGCCAACGTCCTGACTTTC.

On this clonotype: One end of the junction fails to match germline, which may point to a read error. The chain combines TRBV4-1 with TRBJ1-2; a possible D gene is TRBD1 (5 bases). The germline gives CDR1 MGHRA, CDR2 YSYEKL. There are 14 residues in the CDR3. CDR3 region: CASSQAGGVNGYAF. In DNA form, the CDR3 reads TGCGCCAGCAGCCAAGCGGGGGGTGTGAATGGCTACGCCTTC.

This clonotype was found many times. The genes are TRBV7-9 and TRBJ1-4; D is ambiguous. Germline values: CDR1 SEHNR, CDR2 FQNEAQ (reference sequence). Deletions cut 3 bases from V and 3 bases from J, with 8 bases between. The length of the CDR3 is 14 residues. For the CDR3, the DNA is TGTGCCAGCAGCTTGAGGATGGCTAATGAAAAACTGTTTTTT. It specifies CASSLRMANEKLFF.

This clonotype was observed at least ten times. CDR3 residues: CASSGLIGGSSPLHF. CDR3 nucleotide sequence: TGTGCCAGCAGTGGTCTTATAGGGGGGTCTTCACCCCTCCACTTT. The V call is TRBV2, the J call TRBJ1-6; tentatively, D is TRBD1 (6 bases). Germline V gives CDR1 SNHLY, CDR2 FYNNEI. Trimming took 4 bases from V and 9 from J, leaving 16 bases between them. There are 15 residues in the CDR3. Complete variable domain (other parts from reference TRBV2 and TRBJ1-6): EPEVTQTPSHQVTQMGQEVILRCVPISNHLYFYWYRQILGQKVEFLVSFYNNEISEKSEIFDDQFSVERPDGSNFTLKIRSTKLEDSAMYFCASSGLIGGSSPLHFGNGTRLTVT.

The chain is built from TRBV18 and TRBJ1-4, with D maybe TRBD1 (6 bases). Deletions cut 0 bases from V and 3 bases from J, with 11 bases between. The V gene's germline CDR1 is KGHSH and CDR2 LQKENI. The length of the CDR3 is 16 residues. The CDR3 spells CASSPPTGPSNEKLFF. CDR3 in DNA: TGTGCCAGCTCACCACCGACAGGCCCATCTAATGAAAAACTGTTTTTT.

This clonotype was seen repeatedly, ten times or more. The chain links TRBV20-1 to TRBJ2-1; tentative D call: TRBD2 (5 bases). V was clipped by 7 bases and J by 8 bases, with 18 bases between them. The CDR3 runs to 13 residues. In germline, CDR1 is DFQATT, CDR2 SNEGSKA (reference sequence). The CDR3 bases are TGCAGTGTTACCGAGAGGGCCGTCGATGAGCAGTTCTTC. Translation: CSVTERAVDEQFF.